One sample yielded the 5 T cell receptor beta chains listed below, sequenced in a study of T cells in Graves' hyperthyroidism and ophthalmopathy. Regions amplified from RNA transcripts were the TCR beta CDR3 regions. Initially, a first-round RT-PCR of the TCR CDR3 employed the HTBI primer set. TCRdb re-analysed the multiplex PCR reads in MiXCR, keeping a single row per CDR3 protein. The table records a few hundred thousand distinct CDR3 sequences, approximately 22% of them present only once. Sequences were obtained from blood. The receptors originated from a woman aged 45-65 years with Graves' hyperthyroidism.

This clonotype has only a few counts. The chain joins TRBV5-1 to TRBJ2-3; D gene unclear. The germline V gene encodes CDR1 SGHRS and CDR2 YFSETQ. V was pared by 0 bases and J by 2 bases, with 7 bases between. The CDR3 is made up of 14 amino acids. The CDR3 is CASSLDGPTDTQYF. Here the CDR3 DNA reads TGCGCCAGCAGCTTGGACGGGCCCACAGATACGCAGTATTTT.

There are many counts of this clonotype. V and J are TRBV5-1 and TRBJ1-2, with D possibly being TRBD1 (5 bases). The germline gives CDR1 SGHRS, CDR2 YFSETQ. V lost 0 bases, J lost 2 bases, and 11 bases lay in between. The CDR3 extends over 15 amino acids. The CDR3 loop is CASSLGWQGNYGYTF. The DNA of the CDR3 is TGCGCCAGCAGCTTGGGGTGGCAGGGAAACTATGGCTACACCTTC.

The CDR3 DNA reads TGTGCCTGGACGGGAATTCCCACCGGGGAGCTGTTTTTT. It codes for CAWTGIPTGELFF. The chain couples TRBV30 to TRBJ2-2; the D gene is possibly TRBD2 (5 bases). CDR1 is GTSNPN and CDR2 is SVGIG in the germline V gene (reference sequence). V was trimmed by 4 bases and J by 4 bases, leaving 10 bases between them. The CDR3 has 13 amino acids.

This clonotype was recorded a few times. The chain recombines TRBV5-1 with TRBJ2-7, with D possibly matching TRBD1 (6 bases). This CDR3 has 14 residues. V was cut by 8 bases and J by 3 bases, with 18 bases left in between. Germline values: CDR1 SGHRS, CDR2 YFSETQ. The CDR3 sequence is CASWTEGGFYEQYF. In DNA form, the CDR3 reads TGCGCCAGTTGGACAGAGGGTGGATTCTACGAGCAGTACTTC.

In DNA form, the CDR3 reads TGCAGTGCTAGCGAAAGACGGAGAGATTCACCCCTCCACTTT. It codes for CSASERRRDSPLHF. The rearrangement links TRBV20-1 to TRBJ1-6; D uncertain. CDR3 size: 14 residues. Trimming left V 3 bases short and J 8 bases short, with 14 bases between. Looked up from germline, CDR1 is DFQATT and CDR2 is SNEGSKA (reference sequence).